The clone carrying this TCR beta chain was seen more than once but under ten times. Its specificity is unknown. This specimen belongs to a study of T cells in Graves' hyperthyroidism and ophthalmopathy. Study at large: Prior to any treatment, at the point of initial diagnosis, peripheral blood was collected. Points from the study as a whole: Most thyroid clonotypes expanded above 0.001 appeared in blood too.

Researchers amplified the TCR beta CDR3 regions from RNA transcripts. First-round RT-PCR targeting the TCR CDR3 was performed with the HTBI primer set. TCRdb re-called the multiplex PCR reads through MiXCR, storing one row per CDR3 protein. The sample yields fewer than 400,000 distinct CDR3 sequences, more than 15% seen once. The sample consisted of blood. The TCR originated in a woman younger than 30 with Graves' hyperthyroidism that later progressed to Graves' ophthalmopathy.

CDR3 DNA: TGTGCCAGCAGAATAGACAGGACAGATACGCAGTATTTT. Translated, it gives CASRIDRTDTQYF. V and J are TRBV6-1 and TRBJ2-3; tentative D call: TRBD1 (6 bases). CDR3 length: 13 amino acids. V was cut by 6 bases and J by 3 bases, with 10 bases left in between. CDR1 and CDR2 from the germline V gene are MNHNS and SASEGT.